These 9 T cell receptor beta chains were all obtained from the same sample, sequenced in a study of T cells in Graves' hyperthyroidism and ophthalmopathy. What was amplified from RNA transcripts were TCR beta CDR3 regions. The TCR CDR3 first-round RT-PCR relied on the HTBI primer set. MiXCR, applied by TCRdb to the multiplex PCR reads, yields one record per CDR3 protein. The repertoire consists of about 710,000 distinct CDR3 sequences, with approximately 16% occurring once and the leading ten covering under 10%. Sequencing was done on a sample of blood. The receptors originated from a man between 18 and 29 years old with Graves' hyperthyroidism.

At least ten counts were recorded for this clonotype. V is TRBV2 and J is TRBJ2-5, with 7 bases identical to TRBD2. Looked up from germline, CDR1 is SNHLY and CDR2 is FYNNEI. V shed 4 bases and J 0 bases; nucleotides not matched to a gene: 14. The CDR3 runs to 18 residues. In DNA, the CDR3 is TGTGCCAGCAGTGTAAAGAGCGGGGCTGGCGAGTACCAAGAGACCCAGTACTTC. It codes for CASSVKSGAGEYQETQYF. The variable domain in full, with the rest retrieved from reference TRBV2 and TRBJ2-5, is EPEVTQTPSHQVTQMGQEVILRCVPISNHLYFYWYRQILGQKVEFLVSFYNNEISEKSEIFDDQFSVERPDGSNFTLKIRSTKLEDSAMYFCASSVKSGAGEYQETQYFGPGTRLLVL.

This clonotype was counted many times. The rearrangement joins TRBV28 to TRBJ2-7; TRBD1 matches 10 bases. Germline CDR1 reads MDHEN; CDR2 reads SYDVKM. The CDR3 has 17 residues. After removal of 1 base from V and 2 bases from J, the junction contained 8 bases not matched to a gene. The CDR3 DNA is TGTGCCAGCAGTTTATCTGAGGGACAGGGGAAAACCTACGAGCAGTACTTC. As protein: CASSLSEGQGKTYEQYF.

Many counts were recorded for this clonotype. The rearrangement links TRBV18 to TRBJ2-2; D is perhaps TRBD2 (6 bases). This CDR3 is 16 amino acids long. Germline CDR1 is KGHSH and CDR2 is LQKENI. V was trimmed by 6 bases and J by 1 base, leaving 15 bases between them. DNA of the CDR3: TGTGCCAGCTCCCCTGTCTGGAGGGAGAACACCGGGGAGCTGTTTTTT. Protein: CASSPVWRENTGELFF.

The chain has TRBV12-3 or TRBV12-4 and TRBJ2-2; the match to TRBD2 covers 8 bases. The CDR3 runs to 15 residues. J lost 7 bases, V lost 1 base, and 5 bases had no gene match. The CDR3 DNA reads as TGTGCCAGCAGTTTAGGGCTAGCGGGTTACGGGGAGCTGTTTTTT. The encoded protein is CASSLGLAGYGELFF.

At least ten counts were recorded for this clonotype. The gene calls are TRBV2 and TRBJ1-5; D not certain. With 4 bases removed from V and 2 bases from J, the gap between germline ends came to 9 bases. The CDR3 contains 14 residues. Germline values: CDR1 SNHLY, CDR2 FYNNEI. For the CDR3, the DNA is TGTGCCAGCAGTGGCAGCCGCCGCAATCAGCCCCAGCATTTT. Translated, it gives CASSGSRRNQPQHF. The full variable domain, in which reference TRBV2 and TRBJ1-5 provide the parts outside the CDR3, is EPEVTQTPSHQVTQMGQEVILRCVPISNHLYFYWYRQILGQKVEFLVSFYNNEISEKSEIFDDQFSVERPDGSNFTLKIRSTKLEDSAMYFCASSGSRRNQPQHFGDGTRLSIL.

This clonotype was counted at least ten times. The chain joins TRBV28 to TRBJ1-5; 9 bases align to TRBD1. There are 17 residues in the CDR3. Germline V gene data show CDR1 as MDHEN and CDR2 as SYDVKM. With V trimmed by 7 bases and J by 3 bases, 13 bases remained unmatched. In DNA form, the CDR3 reads TGTGCCAGCAAGAGGGGTGCCGGGACAGGGTACAATCAGCCCCAGCATTTT. Translated, it gives CASKRGAGTGYNQPQHF.

Ten or more counts support this clonotype. The rearrangement joins TRBV12-3 or TRBV12-4 to TRBJ2-7; a weak D match, TRBD2 (5 bases). There are 14 residues in the CDR3. With 5 bases removed from V and 5 bases from J, the gap between germline ends came to 16 bases. The CDR3 loop reads CASSDGWRLNEQYF. The CDR3 DNA reads as TGTGCCAGCAGTGACGGGTGGAGGTTGAACGAGCAGTACTTC.

This clonotype was seen at least ten times. This rearrangement joins TRBV24-1 to TRBJ2-1; D is possibly TRBD1 (5 bases). The V end lost 2 bases, the J end lost 0 bases, and 13 bases lay between the germline ends. Germline V lookup: CDR1 KGHDR, CDR2 SFDVKD. The CDR3 runs to 17 residues. CDR3 residues: CATSDSPGASSYNEQFF. CDR3 coding DNA: TGTGCCACCAGTGATTCCCCTGGGGCAAGCTCCTACAATGAGCAGTTCTTC.

This clonotype has a count of ten or more. V gene TRBV7-9 combines with J gene TRBJ1-1; D ambiguous. This CDR3 spans 16 amino acids. With 1 base removed from V and 0 bases from J, the gap between germline ends came to 12 bases. From germline, CDR1 is SEHNR and CDR2 FQNEAQ (reference sequence). This CDR3 reads CASSLDPDTLNTEAFF. Here the CDR3 DNA reads TGTGCCAGCAGCTTAGACCCAGACACCCTGAACACTGAAGCTTTCTTT.